This TCR beta chain was sequenced during a study of blood T cell repertoires in COVID-19. TCRdb's copy holds only in-frame clones and misses some; the assay was immunoSEQ multiplex PCR. The sample has roughly 350,000 clones; about 92% are singletons. Germline CDR1 reads LNHDA; CDR2 reads SQIVND (reference sequence). V was cut by 7 bases and J by 2 bases, with 9 bases left in between. The CDR3 runs 12 residues. The chain combines TRBV19 with TRBJ2-7, with D perhaps TRBD2 (6 bases). Source material: PBMCs or T cells enriched from blood (not recorded which). The sequence derives from a woman aged 25-40 years who had recovered from COVID-19. As DNA, the CDR3 is TGTGCCAGTATGGGGGGAACCTACGAGCAGTACTTC. This sequence encodes CASMGGTYEQYF.